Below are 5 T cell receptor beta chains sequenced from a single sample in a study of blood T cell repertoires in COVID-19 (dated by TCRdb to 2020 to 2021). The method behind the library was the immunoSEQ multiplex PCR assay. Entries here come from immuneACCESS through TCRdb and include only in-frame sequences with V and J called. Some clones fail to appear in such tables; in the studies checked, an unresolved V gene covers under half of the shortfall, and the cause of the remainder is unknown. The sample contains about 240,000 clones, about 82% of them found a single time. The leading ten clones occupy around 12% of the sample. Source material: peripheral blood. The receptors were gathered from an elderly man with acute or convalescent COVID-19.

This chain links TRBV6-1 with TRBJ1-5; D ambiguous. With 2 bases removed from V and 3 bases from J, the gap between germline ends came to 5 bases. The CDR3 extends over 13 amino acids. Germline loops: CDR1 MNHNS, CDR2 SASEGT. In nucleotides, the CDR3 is TGTGCCAGCAGTGAAAACAACAATCAGCCCCAGCATTTT. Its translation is CASSENNNQPQHF.

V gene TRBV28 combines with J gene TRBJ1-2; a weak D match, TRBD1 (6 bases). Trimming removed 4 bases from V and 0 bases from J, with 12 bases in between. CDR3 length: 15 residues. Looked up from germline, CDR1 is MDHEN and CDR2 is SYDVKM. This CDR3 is CASSSRGMANYGYTF. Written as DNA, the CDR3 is TGTGCCAGCAGTTCCAGGGGTATGGCTAACTATGGCTACACCTTC.

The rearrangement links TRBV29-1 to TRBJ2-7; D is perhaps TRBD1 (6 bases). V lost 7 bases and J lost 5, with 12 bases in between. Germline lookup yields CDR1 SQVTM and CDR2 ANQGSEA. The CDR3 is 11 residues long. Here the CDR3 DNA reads TGCAGCGCCCACAGGGATGACGAGCAGTACTTC. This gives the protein CSAHRDDEQYF.

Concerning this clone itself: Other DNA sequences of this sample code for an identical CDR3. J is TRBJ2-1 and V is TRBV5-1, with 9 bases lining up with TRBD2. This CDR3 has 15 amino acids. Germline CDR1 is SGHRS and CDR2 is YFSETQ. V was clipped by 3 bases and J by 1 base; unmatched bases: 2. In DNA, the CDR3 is TGCGCCAGCAGCTCTGCGGGAGGGTCCTACAATGAGCAGTTCTTC. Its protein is CASSSAGGSYNEQFF. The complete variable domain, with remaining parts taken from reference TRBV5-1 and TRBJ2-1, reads KAGVTQTPRYLIKTRGQQVTLSCSPISGHRSVSWYQQTPGQGLQFLFEYFSETQRNKGNFPGRFSGRQFSNSRSEMNVSTLELGDSALYLCASSSAGGSYNEQFFGPGTRLTVL.

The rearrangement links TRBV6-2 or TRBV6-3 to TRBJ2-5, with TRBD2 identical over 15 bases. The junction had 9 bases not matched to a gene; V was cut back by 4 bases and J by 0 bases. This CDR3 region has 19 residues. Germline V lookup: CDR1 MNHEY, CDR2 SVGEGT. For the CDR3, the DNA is TGTGCCAGCAGTTGGCTCCGGGGACTAGCGGGGGGATACCAAGAGACCCAGTACTTC. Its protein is CASSWLRGLAGGYQETQYF.